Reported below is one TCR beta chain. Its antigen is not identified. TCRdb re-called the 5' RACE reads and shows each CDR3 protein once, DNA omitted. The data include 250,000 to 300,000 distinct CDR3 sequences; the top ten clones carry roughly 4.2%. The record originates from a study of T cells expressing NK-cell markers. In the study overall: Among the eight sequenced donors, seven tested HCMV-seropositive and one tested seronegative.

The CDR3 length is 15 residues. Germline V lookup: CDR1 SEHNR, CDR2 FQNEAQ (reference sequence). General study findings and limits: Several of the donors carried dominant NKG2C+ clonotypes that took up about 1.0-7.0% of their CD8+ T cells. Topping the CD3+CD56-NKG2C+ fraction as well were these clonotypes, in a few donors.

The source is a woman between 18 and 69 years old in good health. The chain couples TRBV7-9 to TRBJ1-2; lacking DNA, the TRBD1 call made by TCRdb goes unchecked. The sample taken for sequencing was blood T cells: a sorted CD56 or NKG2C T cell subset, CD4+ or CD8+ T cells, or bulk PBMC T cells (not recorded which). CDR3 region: CASSSTRQGNYGYTF.